The clone carrying this T cell receptor (beta chain) was seen many times. TCRdb re-called the 5' RACE reads with MiXCR, one entry per CDR3 protein. The table records around 39,000 distinct CDR3 sequences, approximately 5.1% of them present only once. This sample is drawn from a study of early T cells in non-severe SARS-CoV-2 infection. V was cut by 6 bases and J by 6 bases, with 8 bases left in between. The CDR3 is 12 residues long. Germline V lookup: CDR1 MDHEN, CDR2 SYDVKM. The receptor's source is an adult who was a healthcare worker with PCR-confirmed SARS-CoV-2 infection or an uninfected control (not recorded which). The rearrangement links TRBV28 to TRBJ2-2, with D unclear. The specimen comprised whole blood, sampled at baseline. The CDR3 coding sequence is TGTGCCAGCAGCGGTAGGGCCGGGGAGCTGTTTTTT. It is translated as CASSGRAGELFF.